This T cell receptor beta chain was profiled in a study of blood T cell repertoires in COVID-19. Across the study: Sites across the United States, Italy and Spain contributed samples from acute and convalescent COVID-19. T cells, B-cell-depleted T cells, or PBMCs provided the cDNA or gDNA that served as material.

There are a few counts of this clone. In the study's own analysis: Amplification of reference gene primers was used by the study to estimate nucleated cell counts. Sequenced by immunoSEQ multiplex PCR; TCRdb stores in-frame clones only, minus some. V and J calls plus clone size are reproduced from that table; the DNA served to infer D and trimming. The table includes over 30,000 clones, roughly 90% detected once. CDR3 size: 16 residues. CDR1 and CDR2 from the germline V gene are SGDLS and YYNGEE. The junction had 8 bases not matched to a gene; V was cut back by 3 bases and J by 8 bases. The sequenced sample was peripheral blood. The TCR sequence derives from a man between 65 and 85 years old with acute or convalescent COVID-19. The rearrangement joins TRBV9 to TRBJ2-2, with 12 bases lining up with TRBD1. CDR3 protein: CASSAKGTGGEGELFF. CDR3 sequence (DNA): TGTGCCAGCAGCGCGAAAGGGACAGGGGGCGAGGGGGAGCTGTTTTTT.